Listed below are T cell receptor beta chains from one sample, sequenced in a study of CD8 T cells in Susac syndrome. A single record per CDR3 protein comes from TCRdb applying MiXCR to the immunoSEQ multiplex PCR reads. The data show 240,000 or so distinct CDR3 sequences, 96% seen once. The sequenced sample consisted of CD4+ T cells from PBMCs. These receptors were collected from a human donor with Susac syndrome. CDR3s include the opening cysteine and the closing phenylalanine or tryptophan. Fields, in order: CDR3 length, clone size, V gene, CDR3 protein. Some rows mark clone size as missing; the rest say once, few, many or name a class of expanded clone.

12,few,TRBV11-2,CASSPENTEAFF
15,NA,TRBV9,CASSGTSASYNEQFF
12,NA,TRBV7-2,CASIPTPNEQFF
13,NA,TRBV29-1,CSVEEWDTDTQYF
11,NA,TRBV14,CASSQAGIAFF
16,NA,TRBV28,CASSLGVGVSRQPQHF
15,NA,TRBV6-1,CASSSEVPGEDTQYF
15,NA,TRBV28,CASREQGAKNYGYTF
18,NA,TRBV9,CASSNRAGEPGRTGELFF
17,NA,TRBV27,CASSLSVLNRGGETQYF
14,NA,TRBV9,CASHLAPTTDTQYF
14,NA,TRBV2,CASSRNSGLETQYF
15,NA,TRBV24-1,CATSDRLGPEETQYF
15,NA,TRBV7-9,CASSRPGLATDTQYF
14,NA,TRBV21-1,CASSKEGPNTEAFF
12,NA,TRBV18,CASSPEAHEQFF
13,NA,TRBV23-1,CASFEDCNQPQHF
15,once,TRBV6-5,CASSYQLAGVGEQFF
15,NA,TRBV2,CASIVAGGITDTQYF
16,once,TRBV4-1,CASSQVTSGSRETQYF
15,NA,TRBV5-4,CASSFVGRNPDTQYF
16,NA,TRBV7-8,CASSLASRNSNQPQHF
9,NA,TRBV12-3/TRBV12-4,CASSSPFTF
18,NA,TRBV19,CASSMIQTMGSGANVLTF
13,NA,TRBV11-2,CATESSGANVLTF
15,NA,TRBV5-6,CASSLGGGPNQPQHF
15,NA,TRBV15,CATSRQTTTNYGYTF
15,NA,TRBV5-1,CASTGGGVNTGELFF
13,NA,TRBV20-1,CSAILPGGETQYF
12,NA,TRBV12-5,CASEKILGTIYF
17,NA,TRBV20-1,CSARGLAGGRPTDTQYF
14,NA,TRBV5-4,CASSLVQGAAELFF
15,NA,TRBV4-2,CASSPPGTSGYEQYF